This is a list of T cell receptor beta chains from one sample in a study of blood T cell repertoires in COVID-19. Profiling relied on immunoSEQ multiplex PCR, and the TCRdb table lists in-frame clones only, not all of them. The sample carries about 300,000 clones, 90% recorded once. Sample: peripheral blood. These receptors all come from a woman aged 25 to 39 with COVID-19, enrolled during active disease. Each CDR3 is given with its conserved first and last residue. The D gene is left open where the match is weak. Clone sizes are given selectively: once, few, many, or a class where the clone is expanded.

size: NA
J: TRBJ2-1
D: NA
V: TRBV6-5
CDR3: CASSREGGRYNEQFF
DNA: TGTGCCAGCAGCCGCGAGGGGGGGCGATACAATGAGCAGTTCTTC

size: NA
J: TRBJ2-3
D: NA
V: TRBV29-1
CDR3: CSVWDFTDTQYF
DNA: TGCAGCGTTTGGGACTTTACAGATACGCAGTATTTT

size: NA
J: TRBJ2-3
D: TRBD1
V: TRBV9
CDR3: CASSVGWGQGIYTDTQYF
DNA: TGTGCCAGCAGCGTAGGCTGGGGACAGGGGATATACACAGATACGCAGTATTTT

size: NA
J: TRBJ2-2
D: TRBD2
V: TRBV7-6
CDR3: CASSSGLAGGTGELFF
DNA: TGTGCCAGCAGCTCTGGCCTAGCGGGAGGGACCGGGGAGCTGTTTTTT

size: NA
J: TRBJ1-2
D: TRBD1
V: TRBV6-5
CDR3: CASSYFQGADYGYTF
DNA: TGTGCCAGCAGTTACTTTCAGGGGGCGGACTATGGCTACACCTTC

size: NA
J: TRBJ2-1
D: TRBD2
V: TRBV6-2/TRBV6-3
CDR3: CASSYLAGVEQFF
DNA: TGTGCCAGCAGTTATCTAGCGGGAGTAGAGCAGTTCTTC

size: once
J: TRBJ2-2
D: TRBD2
V: TRBV6-2/TRBV6-3
CDR3: CASSYGLGMGTGELFF
DNA: TGTGCCAGCAGTTACGGACTAGGCATGGGTACCGGGGAGCTGTTTTTT

size: NA
J: TRBJ1-3
D: NA
V: TRBV29-1
CDR3: CSVGENSGNTIYF
DNA: TGCAGCGTTGGTGAGAACTCTGGAAACACCATATATTTT

size: NA
J: TRBJ2-2
D: NA
V: TRBV6-6
CDR3: CASSYVRANTGELFF
DNA: TGTGCCAGCAGTTACGTGAGAGCAAACACCGGGGAGCTGTTTTTT

size: NA
J: TRBJ2-2
D: TRBD1
V: TRBV6-6
CDR3: CASSRDRDTGELFF
DNA: TGTGCCAGCAGTCGGGACAGGGACACCGGGGAGCTGTTTTTT

size: NA
J: TRBJ1-1
D: TRBD1
V: TRBV30
CDR3: CAGTRTGLMNTEAFF
DNA: TGTGCCGGAACCCGGACAGGGTTGATGAACACTGAAGCTTTCTTT

size: NA
J: TRBJ2-1
D: TRBD2
V: TRBV4-2
CDR3: CASSQDGTSGYAGEQFF
DNA: TGTGCCAGCAGCCAAGATGGGACTAGCGGTTACGCGGGTGAGCAGTTCTTC

size: NA
J: TRBJ1-3
D: NA
V: TRBV6-5
CDR3: CASSYQDGNTIYF
DNA: TGTGCCAGCAGTTACCAGGATGGAAACACCATATATTTT

size: NA
J: TRBJ2-7
D: NA
V: TRBV2
CDR3: CASSGGEVYEQYF
DNA: TGTGCCTCCAGCGGCGGTGAGGTCTACGAGCAGTACTTC

size: NA
J: TRBJ2-3
D: NA
V: TRBV19
CDR3: CASSIARTPDTQYF
DNA: TGTGCCAGTAGTATAGCCAGGACACCAGATACGCAGTATTTT

size: NA
J: TRBJ1-5
D: TRBD1
V: TRBV4-1
CDR3: CASSEGTAQPQHF
DNA: TGCGCCAGCAGCGAAGGGACAGCTCAGCCCCAGCATTTT

size: NA
J: TRBJ2-2
D: TRBD1
V: TRBV5-1
CDR3: CASSLDRGTGELFF
DNA: TGCGCCAGCAGCCTGGACAGGGGCACCGGGGAGCTGTTTTTT

size: NA
J: TRBJ1-1
D: NA
V: TRBV28
CDR3: CASGGVLNTEAFF
DNA: TGTGCCAGCGGGGGCGTCTTGAACACTGAAGCTTTCTTT

size: NA
J: TRBJ1-1
D: TRBD1
V: TRBV7-3
CDR3: CASSSRQGRTEAFF
DNA: TGTGCCAGCAGCTCGCGACAGGGCCGCACTGAAGCTTTCTTT

size: NA
J: TRBJ2-7
D: TRBD2
V: TRBV5-1
CDR3: CASSLGKGLKAGGYEQYF
DNA: TGCGCCAGCAGCTTGGGTAAGGGACTTAAGGCGGGAGGCTACGAGCAGTACTTC

size: NA
J: TRBJ1-5
D: NA
V: TRBV2
CDR3: CASSEALRGRQPQHF
DNA: TGTGCCAGCAGTGAAGCGCTTAGGGGTCGTCAGCCCCAGCATTTT

size: NA
J: TRBJ1-3
D: NA
V: TRBV30
CDR3: CACPGRSGNTIYF
DNA: TGTGCCTGTCCGGGAAGGTCTGGAAACACCATATATTTT

size: NA
J: TRBJ2-1
D: NA
V: TRBV21-1
CDR3: CASSMEGRSYNEQFF
DNA: TGTGCCAGTTCGATGGAGGGGCGCTCCTACAATGAGCAGTTCTTC

size: NA
J: TRBJ1-1
D: NA
V: TRBV5-4
CDR3: CASSLPGVTEAFF
DNA: TGTGCCAGCAGCTTGCCGGGGGTCACTGAAGCTTTCTTT

size: NA
J: TRBJ2-1
D: NA
V: TRBV20-1
CDR3: CSASLSFVQFF
DNA: TGCAGTGCTAGTCTCTCCTTTGTGCAGTTCTTC

size: NA
J: TRBJ2-3
D: NA
V: TRBV6-4
CDR3: CASSTQRGDTQYF
DNA: TGTGCCAGCAGCACCCAGCGTGGAGATACGCAGTATTTT

size: NA
J: TRBJ1-5
D: NA
V: TRBV3-1/TRBV3-2
CDR3: CASSSGLQPQHF
DNA: TGTGCCAGCAGCTCAGGACTTCAGCCCCAGCATTTT

size: NA
J: TRBJ1-4
D: TRBD1
V: TRBV10-3
CDR3: CAISESLQGGFNEKLFF
DNA: TGTGCCATCAGTGAGTCTCTCCAGGGGGGATTTAATGAAAAACTGTTTTTT

size: NA
J: TRBJ1-1
D: TRBD1
V: TRBV5-4
CDR3: CASSLDRGAFTEAFF
DNA: TGTGCCAGCAGCTTGGACAGGGGCGCATTCACTGAAGCTTTCTTT

size: NA
J: TRBJ1-3
D: NA
V: TRBV28
CDR3: CASSLTGFSGNTIYF
DNA: TGTGCCAGCAGTCTAACAGGGTTCTCTGGAAACACCATATATTTT

size: NA
J: TRBJ2-1
D: TRBD2
V: TRBV5-4
CDR3: CASRPGLAGANEQFF
DNA: TGTGCCAGCAGACCGGGACTAGCGGGAGCGAATGAGCAGTTCTTC

size: NA
J: TRBJ1-5
D: NA
V: TRBV6-6
CDR3: CATIRVLGQPQHF
DNA: TGTGCCACCATCAGGGTTTTGGGTCAGCCCCAGCATTTT

size: NA
J: TRBJ2-1
D: NA
V: TRBV4-2
CDR3: CASSQEGDYNEQFF
DNA: TGTGCCAGCAGCCAAGAAGGGGATTACAATGAGCAGTTCTTC

size: NA
J: TRBJ2-5
D: NA
V: TRBV9
CDR3: CASSVDVTEQETQYF
DNA: TGTGCCAGCAGCGTAGATGTAACAGAACAAGAGACCCAGTACTTC

size: few
J: TRBJ2-1
D: NA
V: TRBV9
CDR3: CASSVEDYFLGEQFF
DNA: TGTGCCAGCAGCGTAGAAGACTATTTCCTCGGGGAGCAGTTCTTC

size: few
J: TRBJ1-4
D: NA
V: TRBV5-3
CDR3: CARSLIAPDF
DNA: TGTGCCAGAAGCTTGATAGCTCCCGATTTT

size: NA
J: TRBJ2-7
D: NA
V: TRBV3-1/TRBV3-2
CDR3: CASSQDRRSDITPYEQYF
DNA: TGTGCCAGCAGCCAAGATAGGAGGTCCGATATAACCCCCTACGAGCAGTACTTC

size: NA
J: TRBJ2-7
D: TRBD1
V: TRBV5-4
CDR3: CASSFRQGYEQYF
DNA: TGTGCCAGCAGCTTTAGACAGGGATACGAGCAGTACTTC

size: once
J: TRBJ2-1
D: TRBD2
V: TRBV10-3
CDR3: CAISVAAGGSNEQFF
DNA: TGTGCCATCAGTGTGGCAGCGGGAGGAAGCAATGAGCAGTTCTTC

size: NA
J: TRBJ2-1
D: TRBD2
V: TRBV6-5
CDR3: CASSFLTSGRHNEQFF
DNA: TGTGCCAGCAGTTTTTTAACTAGCGGACGCCACAATGAGCAGTTCTTC

size: NA
J: TRBJ1-1
D: TRBD1
V: TRBV4-1
CDR3: CASSPQGLTEAFF
DNA: TGCGCCAGCAGCCCACAGGGGCTCACTGAAGCTTTCTTT

size: once
J: TRBJ1-5
D: TRBD1
V: TRBV19
CDR3: CASRGQGAENQPQHF
DNA: TGTGCCAGTAGAGGACAGGGGGCAGAGAATCAGCCCCAGCATTTT

size: NA
J: TRBJ1-3
D: TRBD1
V: TRBV6-5
CDR3: CASSQGASGNTIYF
DNA: TGTGCCAGCAGTCAGGGGGCATCAGGAAACACCATATATTTT

size: NA
J: TRBJ1-6
D: TRBD1
V: TRBV5-6
CDR3: CASSFADRDSPLHF
DNA: TGTGCCAGCAGTTTTGCGGACAGGGACTCACCCCTCCACTTT